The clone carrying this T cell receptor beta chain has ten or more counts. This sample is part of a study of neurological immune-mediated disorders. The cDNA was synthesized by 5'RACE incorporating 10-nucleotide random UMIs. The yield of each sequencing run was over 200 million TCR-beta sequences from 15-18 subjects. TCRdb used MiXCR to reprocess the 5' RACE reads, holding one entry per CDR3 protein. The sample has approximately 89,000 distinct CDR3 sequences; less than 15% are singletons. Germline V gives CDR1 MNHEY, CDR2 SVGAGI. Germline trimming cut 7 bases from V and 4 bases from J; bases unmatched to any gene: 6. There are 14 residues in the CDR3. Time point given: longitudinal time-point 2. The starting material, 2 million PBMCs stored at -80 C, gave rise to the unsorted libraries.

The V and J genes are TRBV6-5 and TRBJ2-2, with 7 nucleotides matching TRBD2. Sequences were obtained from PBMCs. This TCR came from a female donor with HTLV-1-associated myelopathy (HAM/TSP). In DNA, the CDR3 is TGTGCCAGCACCATATCGGGGGGCACCGGGGAGCTGTTTTTT. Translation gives CASTISGGTGELFF.